These T cell receptor beta chains were read from a single sample in a study of cytomegalovirus exposure and HLA in healthy donors. The repertoire was sequenced with immunoSEQ multiplex PCR; TCRdb's copy has only in-frame clones and lacks some. The top ten hold roughly 5% of the sample, which has about 170,000 clones, roughly 76% seen once. The specimen sequenced was PBMCs. Receptors were obtained from a woman between 18 and 29 years old in good health and CMV-seropositive. CDR3s include the opening cysteine and the closing phenylalanine or tryptophan. The order of the fields is clone size, V gene, D gene, J gene, CDR3 DNA, CDR3 protein. A D gene is named only where the DNA matches it firmly. Size is omitted from some rows. Given values are once, few, many or a class for expanded clones.

NA	TRBV6-5	NA	TRBJ1-1	TGTGCCAGCCATGGTACCTTCGGCACTGAAGCTTTCTTT	CASHGTFGTEAFF
NA	TRBV28	NA	TRBJ2-7	TGTGCCAGCAGCCCCATCGGTTCAAAAGTCTACGAGCAGTACTTC	CASSPIGSKVYEQYF
NA	TRBV27	NA	TRBJ1-1	TGTGCCAGCAGTCCGGGACTGATGAACACTGAAGCTTTCTTT	CASSPGLMNTEAFF
NA	TRBV13	NA	TRBJ2-7	TGTGCCAGCAGCAACCGACAGATGAGCTCCTACGAGCAGTACTTC	CASSNRQMSSYEQYF
NA	TRBV5-4	NA	TRBJ2-7	TGTGCCAGCAGCTTGGCCATCGGGGGTTACGAGCAGTACTTC	CASSLAIGGYEQYF
NA	TRBV4-3	NA	TRBJ1-2	TGCGCCAGCAGCCAATTCCCCGGGATTGCCCCTTATGGCTACACCTTC	CASSQFPGIAPYGYTF
NA	TRBV18	NA	TRBJ2-7	TGTGCCAGCTCACCAGACGGGGGAACTAAGTACTTC	CASSPDGGTKYF
NA	TRBV10-2	NA	TRBJ2-5	TGCGCCAGCAGTGAGATTCAGGGAGAGACCCAGTACTTC	CASSEIQGETQYF
NA	TRBV18	TRBD1	TRBJ2-2	TGTGCCAGCTCACCGAAAGTAGCCGGGACAGGGGAGAGCGGGGAGCTGTTTTTT	CASSPKVAGTGESGELFF
NA	TRBV11-2	TRBD1	TRBJ1-2	TGTGCCAGCAGCCCCCGGACAGGCTATGGCTACACCTTC	CASSPRTGYGYTF
NA	TRBV7-6	NA	TRBJ2-7	TGTGCCAGCAGCCCGGTCCCCTCAAACTACGAGCAGTACTTC	CASSPVPSNYEQYF
NA	TRBV7-2	NA	TRBJ2-2	TGTGCCAGCAGCCTATGGAGGGCAACCGGGGAGCTGTTTTTT	CASSLWRATGELFF
few	TRBV5-6	NA	TRBJ2-6	TGTGCCAGCAGCTTGCCGGGGAGCTCGGGGGCCAACGTCCTGACTTTC	CASSLPGSSGANVLTF
NA	TRBV11-2	TRBD1	TRBJ2-5	TGTGCCAGCAGCTTAGAGTGGGACAGGGACACACAAGAGACCCAGTACTTC	CASSLEWDRDTQETQYF
NA	TRBV6-5	NA	TRBJ1-5	TGTGCCAGCAGTCCCCAGCGGTATAGCAATCAGCCCCAGCATTTT	CASSPQRYSNQPQHF
NA	TRBV11-3	NA	TRBJ2-1	TGTGCCAGCAGCCTCGGGGTGGACTCCTACAATGAGCAGTTCTTC	CASSLGVDSYNEQFF
NA	TRBV9	TRBD2	TRBJ2-2	TGTGCCAGCAGCGCCCAACCACGAGGACTAGCGGGGGATTACACCGGGGAGCTGTTTTTT	CASSAQPRGLAGDYTGELFF
NA	TRBV10-3	NA	TRBJ1-1	TGTGCCATCAGTGAGTTCGACATGGGCTCTGAAGCTTTCTTT	CAISEFDMGSEAFF
NA	TRBV7-9	NA	TRBJ1-1	TGTGCCAGCAGCTCCCGGGGGGGCACTGAAGCTTTCTTT	CASSSRGGTEAFF
NA	TRBV5-1	TRBD1	TRBJ1-1	TGCGCCAGCAGCTTGACAGGGGGTTTTGAAGCTTTCTTT	CASSLTGGFEAFF
NA	TRBV5-4	NA	TRBJ1-1	TGTGCCAGCAGCAGCGGACAGTTGAACACTGAAGCTTTCTTT	CASSSGQLNTEAFF
NA	TRBV7-2	TRBD2	TRBJ2-7	TGTGCCAGCAGCTTAGAGGGACTAGCGGGGGGGTTCTCCTACGAGCAGTACTTC	CASSLEGLAGGFSYEQYF
NA	TRBV9	NA	TRBJ2-3	TGTGCCAGCAGCTCAGGGATCCAAACGGTGGGAGATACGCAGTATTTT	CASSSGIQTVGDTQYF
NA	TRBV10-3	NA	TRBJ1-6	TGTGCCATCAGTGAGCCCAGGGGAGATTCACCCCTCCACTTT	CAISEPRGDSPLHF
NA	TRBV5-6	NA	TRBJ1-3	TGTGCCAGCAGCCGGACAGCTGGAAACACCATATATTTT	CASSRTAGNTIYF
few	TRBV5-1	NA	TRBJ2-3	TGCGCCAGCAGCTCGAACGGAGATACGCAGTATTTT	CASSSNGDTQYF
few	TRBV18	TRBD2	TRBJ2-5	TGTGCCAGCTCACCACCGATGTCCCTAGCGGGGGGACTCGTCGGGACCCAGTACTTC	CASSPPMSLAGGLVGTQYF
NA	TRBV6-6	NA	TRBJ1-1	TGTGCCAGCAGTCCCTCGGGTGTTCCTGAAGCTTTCTTT	CASSPSGVPEAFF
NA	TRBV27	TRBD2	TRBJ2-2	TGTGCCAGCAGCCGCCCACCGGGACTAGGTTTTACCGGGGAGCTGTTTTTT	CASSRPPGLGFTGELFF
NA	TRBV9	TRBD2	TRBJ2-2	TGTGCCAGCAGGCCTCCCGGACTAGAGGACACCGGGGAGCTGTTTTTT	CASRPPGLEDTGELFF
NA	TRBV7-2	TRBD1	TRBJ2-6	TGTGCCAGCCGAACAGGGGCTGGGGCCAACGTCCTGACTTTC	CASRTGAGANVLTF
NA	TRBV11-2	NA	TRBJ2-7	TGTGCGACTTCCGGTGCGGGCAGTCCTTACGAGCAGTACTTC	CATSGAGSPYEQYF
few	TRBV13	NA	TRBJ1-6	TGTGCCAGCAGCCACCGGGGGGGGCTTTCACCCCTCCACTTT	CASSHRGGLSPLHF
NA	TRBV7-8	TRBD1	TRBJ2-7	TGTGCCAGCACCCCGGACAGGACCTACGAGCAGTACTTC	CASTPDRTYEQYF
NA	TRBV6-6	NA	TRBJ1-6	TGTGCCAGCAGTTACTCGATGCAGGTTTATAATTCACCCCTCCACTTT	CASSYSMQVYNSPLHF
NA	TRBV11-2	NA	TRBJ1-1	TGTGCCAGCAGCCGCCCGGGTGTGGATGAAGCTTTCTTT	CASSRPGVDEAFF
once	TRBV28	TRBD1	TRBJ2-5	TGTGCCAGCAGTTTCTACTCATCCTGGACAGGGACGACCCAGTACTTC	CASSFYSSWTGTTQYF
NA	TRBV4-2	TRBD2	TRBJ2-7	TGTGCCAGCAGCCAAGGTTGGACTAGCGGGGAATCCTCCTACGAGCAGTACTTC	CASSQGWTSGESSYEQYF
NA	TRBV23-1	TRBD1	TRBJ1-5	TGCGCCAGCAGTCAAGCCGACAGGGGGTCAAATCAGCCCCAGCATTTT	CASSQADRGSNQPQHF
NA	TRBV30	NA	TRBJ2-3	TGTGCCTGGAGTGTACGCTATCGAGATACGCAGTATTTT	CAWSVRYRDTQYF
NA	TRBV11-2	NA	TRBJ2-1	TGTGCCAGCAGCCGTACCCCCCGGGACTCCCCCCCGTTCTTC	CASSRTPRDSPPFF
NA	TRBV28	TRBD1	TRBJ1-1	TGTGCCAGCAGTTTACAGGGGGCAACTGAAGCTTTCTTT	CASSLQGATEAFF
once	TRBV7-2	NA	TRBJ2-7	TGTGCCAGCAGCGTCGACAGGTCCGGCGAGCAGTACTTC	CASSVDRSGEQYF
NA	TRBV6-5	TRBD1	TRBJ1-5	TGTGCCAGCAGGCGGACAGGTAGCAATCAGCCCCAGCATTTT	CASRRTGSNQPQHF
NA	TRBV9	NA	TRBJ2-5	TGTGCCAGCAGCGTGGGACATCAACTACAGACCCAGTACTTC	CASSVGHQLQTQYF